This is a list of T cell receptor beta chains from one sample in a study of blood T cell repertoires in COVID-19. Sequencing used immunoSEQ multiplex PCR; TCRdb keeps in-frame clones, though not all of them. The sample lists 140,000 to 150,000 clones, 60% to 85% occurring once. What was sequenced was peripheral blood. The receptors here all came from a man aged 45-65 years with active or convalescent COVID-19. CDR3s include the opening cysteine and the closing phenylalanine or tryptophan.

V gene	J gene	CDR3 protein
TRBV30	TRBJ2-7	CAWRQGQSSYEQYF
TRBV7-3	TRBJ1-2	CASSLTGGSPYYGYTF
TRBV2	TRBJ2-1	CASSQDRNNEQFF
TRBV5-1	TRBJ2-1	CASSLVGLADYNEQFF
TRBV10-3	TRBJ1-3	CAISLQGNTIYF
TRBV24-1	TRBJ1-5	CATSDPDRNQPQHF
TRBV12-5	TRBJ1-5	CASGPNGEEQPQHF
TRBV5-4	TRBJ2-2	CASSLGTSTGELFF
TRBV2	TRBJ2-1	CASRDLAGPSYNEQFF
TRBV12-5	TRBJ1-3	CASGLGTGGSGNTIYF
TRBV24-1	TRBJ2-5	CATSDTTGLETQYF
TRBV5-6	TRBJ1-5	CASSFRASNQPQHF
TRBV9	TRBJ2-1	CASSVKAGADNEQFF
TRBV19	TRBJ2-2	CASSARQGNTGELFF
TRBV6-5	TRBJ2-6	CASSYAGGGANVLTF
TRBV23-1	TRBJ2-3	CASSQALAGGGTDTQYF
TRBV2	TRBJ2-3	CARPRASGSTDTQYF
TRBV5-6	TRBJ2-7	CASSAQISYEQYF
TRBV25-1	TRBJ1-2	CASSEPGVYGYTF
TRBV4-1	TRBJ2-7	CASSPGTSGSLYEQYF
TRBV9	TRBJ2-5	CASSVGPGGLETQYF
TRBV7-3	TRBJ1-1	CASSPGQRNTEAFF
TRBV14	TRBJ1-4	CASSQPAGNEKLFF
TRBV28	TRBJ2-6	CASIQGLSGANVLTF
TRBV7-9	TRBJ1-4	CASSWGESNEKLFF
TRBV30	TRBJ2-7	CAWSVGREGTYEQYF
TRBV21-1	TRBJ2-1	CASSKGDEGVVIREQFF
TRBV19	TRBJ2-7	CASSSHDSSYEQYF
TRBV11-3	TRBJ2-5	CASSPKRESFPETQYF
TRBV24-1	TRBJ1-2	CATSDYTGGASGYTF
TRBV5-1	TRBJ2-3	CASSLGGGGEVDTQYF
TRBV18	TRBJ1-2	CASSLSTVLLVGYTF
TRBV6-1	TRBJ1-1	CASSEASPNTEAFF
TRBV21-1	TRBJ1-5	CASSTLRNSNQPQHF
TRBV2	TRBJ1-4	CASRKTRQGWEKLFF
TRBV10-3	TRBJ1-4	CAISEGQAEEKLFF
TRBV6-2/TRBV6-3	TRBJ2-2	CASSYRTSGSRGTGELFF
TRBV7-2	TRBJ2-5	CASSFLLETQYF
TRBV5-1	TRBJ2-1	CASSFLSGSAYNEQFF
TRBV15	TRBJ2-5	CATSRDNDAGTALSQYF
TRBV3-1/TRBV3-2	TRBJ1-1	CASSQDLGGHIISTEAFF
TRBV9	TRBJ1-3	CASSVGRDRGRIESGNTIYF
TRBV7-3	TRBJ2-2	CASSLRLAGVTGELFF
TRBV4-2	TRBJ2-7	CASSLTSGSYEQYF
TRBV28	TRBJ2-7	CASSLGAYEQYF
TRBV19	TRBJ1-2	CASSIPSGTVIYGYTF
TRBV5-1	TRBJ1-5	CASSLELAVRGQPQHF
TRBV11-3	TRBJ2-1	CASSASRGGSYNEQFF
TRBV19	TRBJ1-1	CASSIRVNTEAFF
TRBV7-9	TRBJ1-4	CASSLVTVGEKLFF
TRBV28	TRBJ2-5	CASSLGGLQETQYF
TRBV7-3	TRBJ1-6	CASRLARQGKSPLHF
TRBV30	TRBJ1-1	CASDLDRGNTEAFF
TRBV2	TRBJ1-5	CASSLTGENQPQHF